This is a list of T cell receptor beta chains from one sample in a study of blood T cell repertoires in COVID-19. Sequencing was performed with immunoSEQ multiplex PCR; in TCRdb, only in-frame clones are kept and a portion is missing. The sample contains fewer than 95,000 clones, roughly 87% of which appear only once. The sequenced sample was peripheral blood. These receptors were collected from a male donor with acute or convalescent COVID-19. CDR3s include the opening cysteine and the closing phenylalanine or tryptophan. The order of the fields is V gene, clone size, D gene, J gene, CDR3 protein, CDR3 DNA. The D gene is left open where the match is weak. The size of a clone is reported for some rows only, either as once, few or many, or as a class for expanded clones.

>TRBV7-2|NA|NA|TRBJ2-3
CASSLRSRGTQYF
TGTGCCAGCAGCCTACGTAGCCGAGGCACGCAGTATTTT
>TRBV19|few|NA|TRBJ1-5
CASSPQGPDSRNF
TGTGCCAGTAGCCCCCAGGGCCCAGACTCAAGGAATTTT
>TRBV30|once|NA|TRBJ1-6
CAWSGTWGSPLHF
TGTGCCTGGAGCGGGACATGGGGTTCACCCCTCCACTTT
>TRBV5-1|NA|TRBD1|TRBJ2-7
CASSSGQGGQSYEQYF
TGCGCCAGCAGCTCCGGACAGGGCGGTCAATCCTACGAGCAGTACTTC
>TRBV25-1|NA|NA|TRBJ1-2
CASSGGTEAYGYTF
TGTGCCAGCAGTGGAGGGACTGAGGCTTACGGCTACACCTTC
>TRBV3-1/TRBV3-2|NA|TRBD2|TRBJ2-2
CASRPLAGGNGELFF
TGTGCCAGCAGGCCACTAGCGGGGGGTAACGGGGAGCTGTTTTTT
>TRBV12-3/TRBV12-4|NA|NA|TRBJ2-7
CASSPQQGQEQYF
TGTGCCAGCAGTCCCCAACAGGGTCAAGAGCAGTACTTC
>TRBV5-1|NA|NA|TRBJ2-7
CASSSGQGFHEQYF
TGCGCCAGCAGCTCTGGGCAGGGTTTTCACGAGCAGTACTTC
>TRBV9|NA|TRBD1|TRBJ1-6
CASSGRTGWNSPLHF
TGTGCCAGCAGCGGGCGGACAGGGTGGAATTCACCCCTCCACTTT
>TRBV4-1|NA|NA|TRBJ1-3
CASSQVRRVQNTIYF
TGCGCCAGCAGCCAAGTAAGGAGGGTACAAAACACCATATATTTT
>TRBV6-4|NA|NA|TRBJ1-2
CASSAGDYGYTF
TGTGCCAGCAGTGCAGGGGACTATGGCTACACCTTC
>TRBV10-3|NA|TRBD1|TRBJ1-1
CAIRTGPQNTEAFF
TGTGCCATCAGGACAGGGCCCCAGAACACTGAAGCTTTCTTT
>TRBV5-1|NA|TRBD2|TRBJ2-1
CASSSAGVTGWNEQFF
TGCGCCAGCAGCTCAGCGGGGGTGACGGGATGGAATGAGCAGTTCTTC
>TRBV28|NA|NA|TRBJ2-1
CASSLQGGPYNEQFF
TGTGCCAGCAGCCTACAGGGTGGTCCCTACAATGAGCAGTTCTTC
>TRBV20-1|NA|TRBD2|TRBJ2-7
CSASRSGGPEQYF
TGCAGTGCTAGTCGTAGCGGGGGGCCCGAGCAGTACTTC
>TRBV6-1|NA|TRBD1|TRBJ2-7
CASSEAGTGSYEQYF
TGTGCCAGCAGTGAAGCAGGGACAGGCTCCTACGAGCAGTACTTC
>TRBV5-8|NA|NA|TRBJ2-7
CASSFNHPGEQYF
TGTGCCAGCAGCTTCAATCACCCCGGCGAGCAGTACTTC
>TRBV9|once|TRBD1|TRBJ2-7
CASSVGARDPWDSYEQYF
TGTGCCAGCAGCGTAGGGGCTAGGGACCCCTGGGACAGCTACGAGCAGTACTTC
>TRBV6-1|once|NA|TRBJ2-5
CASSAELLSGEGETQYF
TGTGCCAGCAGTGCGGAGTTATTGAGTGGTGAAGGAGAGACCCAGTACTTC
>TRBV6-4|once|NA|TRBJ2-1
CASSEGQFAYNEQFF
TGTGCCAGCAGTGAGGGGCAGTTTGCCTACAATGAGCAGTTCTTC
>TRBV19|NA|NA|TRBJ1-2
CASSISIDYPGYTF
TGTGCCAGTAGTATCTCGATCGACTATCCTGGCTACACCTTC
>TRBV29-1|NA|TRBD1|TRBJ2-5
CSGEAGTGETQYF
TGCAGCGGCGAGGCCGGGACAGGGGAGACCCAGTACTTC
>TRBV12-3/TRBV12-4|once|TRBD1|TRBJ1-5
CASRTGVGQPQHF
TGTGCCAGCAGGACAGGGGTTGGTCAGCCCCAGCATTTT
>TRBV27|NA|NA|TRBJ1-4
CTSSFLGGEKLFF
TGTACCAGCAGTTTCCTCGGGGGTGAAAAACTGTTTTTT
>TRBV5-1|NA|TRBD1|TRBJ2-3
CASSLTGQDVDTQYF
TGCGCCAGCAGCCTGACGGGACAGGACGTGGATACGCAGTATTTT
>TRBV28|NA|NA|TRBJ1-2
CASVTAAQYGYTF
TGTGCCAGCGTGACCGCGGCTCAGTATGGCTACACCTTC
>TRBV19|NA|TRBD1|TRBJ2-1
CASSIAGQGDNEQFF
TGTGCCAGTAGTATTGCAGGACAGGGGGACAATGAGCAGTTCTTC
>TRBV7-9|NA|NA|TRBJ1-1
CASSLAGGLRNTEAFF
TGTGCCAGCAGCTTAGCGGGAGGGCTCCGGAACACTGAAGCTTTCTTT
>TRBV7-2|NA|NA|TRBJ1-5
CASSLAYSNQPQHF
TGTGCCAGCAGCTTAGCGTATAGCAATCAGCCCCAGCATTTT
>TRBV15|NA|NA|TRBJ2-4
CATGKTGSEGIQYF
TGTGCCACCGGAAAGACAGGTAGCGAGGGCATTCAGTACTTC
>TRBV20-1|NA|NA|TRBJ1-6
CSAQGNSPLHF
TGCAGTGCACAGGGTAATTCACCCCTCCACTTT
>TRBV5-4|NA|NA|TRBJ1-2
CASSPGSGGYGYTF
TGTGCCAGCAGCCCCGGCAGCGGAGGTTATGGCTACACCTTC
>TRBV5-8|NA|TRBD1|TRBJ1-5
CASSPWGGTGTQPQHF
TGTGCCAGCAGCCCTTGGGGGGGGACAGGGACTCAGCCCCAGCATTTT
>TRBV4-1|NA|NA|TRBJ1-5
CASSQGQGGSQPQHF
TGCGCCAGCAGCCAAGGCCAGGGAGGTAGTCAGCCCCAGCATTTT
>TRBV19|NA|TRBD1|TRBJ1-5
CASSTTGGFPPQHF
TGTGCCAGTAGTACAACAGGGGGCTTTCCGCCCCAGCATTTT
>TRBV6-5|NA|NA|TRBJ2-5
CASTITGQETQYF
TGTGCCAGCACCATTACAGGGCAAGAGACCCAGTACTTC